The 18 T cell receptor beta chains below were found in one sample sequenced in a study of blood T cells in healthy people across ages. Combining a sample-barcoded 5' primer with a J-beta primer mix, a second PCR ran for roughly 7 to 12 cycles. TCRdb reprocessed the 5' RACE reads with MiXCR, giving one entry per CDR3 protein. The sample shows over a million distinct CDR3 sequences, about 42% of them seen only once. Specimen: blood. These receptors all come from a woman aged 18-29 years in good health.

This chain uses TRBV24-1 with TRBJ2-1; 9 bases agree with TRBD1. With 3 bases clipped from V and 3 bases from J, the junction kept 5 bases outside the gene matches. CDR1 is KGHDR and CDR2 is SFDVKD in the germline V gene. The CDR3 is 16 amino acids. CDR3 nucleotides: TGTGCCACCAGTGATCCCGGGACAGGGATCTACAATGAGCAGTTCTTC. This gives the protein CATSDPGTGIYNEQFF.

The J gene is TRBJ2-1, the V gene TRBV18; the match to TRBD2 covers 9 bases. The trim removed 2 bases at V and 0 bases at J, leaving 2 bases unmatched. CDR1 is KGHSH and CDR2 is LQKENI in the germline V gene. The CDR3 length is 16 residues. The CDR3: CASSPTAGGSYNEQFF. In nucleotides, the CDR3 is TGTGCCAGCTCACCAACAGCGGGGGGCTCCTACAATGAGCAGTTCTTC.

V and J are TRBV29-1 and TRBJ2-3, with D maybe TRBD2 (5 bases). V shed 6 bases and J shed 2 bases, with 21 bases lying between them. The germline gives CDR1 SQVTM, CDR2 ANQGSEA. The CDR3 spans 16 residues. DNA for the CDR3: TGCAGCGTGACTACGCATCCCCCCGGGTACACAGATACGCAGTATTTT. This encodes CSVTTHPPGYTDTQYF.

The rearrangement uses TRBV20-1 and TRBJ2-1; 10 bases match TRBD2. Germline loops: CDR1 DFQATT, CDR2 SNEGSKA (reference sequence). The CDR3 extends over 15 amino acids. With 5 bases clipped from V and 9 bases from J, the junction kept 13 bases outside the gene matches. The CDR3 nucleotides are TGCAGTGCTGATGGAGGCCTAGCGGGAGATGTTGAGCAGTTCTTC. It specifies CSADGGLAGDVEQFF.

There are a few counts of this clonotype. The rearrangement joins TRBV11-1 to TRBJ2-1; D not resolved. V lost 4 bases to trimming and J lost 7 bases, with 17 bases between them. The CDR3 sequence is 15 residues long. CDR1 is SGHAT and CDR2 is FQDESV in the germline V gene (reference sequence). The CDR3 loop reads CASSSRQTSRNEQFF. In DNA form, the CDR3 reads TGTGCCAGCAGCTCAAGACAAACCTCAAGGAATGAGCAGTTCTTC.

As regards this clonotype: A junction end diverges from the germline sequence, so it may reflect a read error. The CDR3 DNA reads TGTGCCACCAGTCTGCAAGAGACCCAGTACTTC. Its protein is CATSLQETQYF. V and J are TRBV10-3 and TRBJ2-5; D ambiguous. This CDR3 has 11 amino acids. Germline assignment: CDR1 ENHRY and CDR2 SYGVKD.

V gene TRBV27 combines with J gene TRBJ2-3, with a weak D call TRBD2 (6 bases). V was shortened by 7 bases and J by 4 bases, with 12 bases between the two germline ends. CDR3 length equals 13 residues. Looked up from germline, CDR1 is MNHEY and CDR2 is SMNVEV (reference sequence). The CDR3 DNA is TGTGCCAGCAAAAAGGGAGGAGCAGATACGCAGTATTTT. Residues: CASKKGGADTQYF.

The chain joins TRBV20-1 to TRBJ2-3, with 10 bases matching TRBD2. The CDR3 has 14 residues. Germline V lookup: CDR1 DFQATT, CDR2 SNEGSKA (reference sequence). Trimming cost V 5 bases and J 4 bases; bases outside gene matches: 6. CDR3 DNA sequence: TGCAGTGCTCAGAGCGGGGGGGCCTCAGATACGCAGTATTTT. This codes for CSAQSGGASDTQYF.

This chain links TRBV6-1 with TRBJ2-3; 7 bases fit TRBD2. Trimming took 0 bases from V and 2 from J; bases not matched to a gene: 14. Germline lookup yields CDR1 MNHNS and CDR2 SASEGT. The CDR3 is 19 amino acids. The CDR3 bases are TGTGCCAGCAGTGAAGCGCTTCGGGGACTAAGCGCATCCACAGATACGCAGTATTTT. It encodes CASSEALRGLSASTDTQYF.

The V call is TRBV16, the J call TRBJ1-1; D unclear. This CDR3 region has 15 residues. CDR1 and CDR2 from the germline V gene are KGHSY and FQNENV. V lost 2 bases, J lost 1 base, and 11 bases lay in between. The CDR3 sequence: CASSQQSGPNTEAFF. CDR3 sequence (DNA): TGTGCCAGCAGCCAACAGTCCGGGCCGAACACTGAAGCTTTCTTT.

This clonotype was recorded a few times. The chain carries TRBV3-1 and TRBJ1-1, with a weak D call TRBD1 (5 bases). The CDR3 is 14 amino acids. The germline CDR1 and CDR2 sequences are LGHDT and YNNKEL (reference sequence). V shed 0 bases and J shed 6 bases, with 11 bases lying between them. The CDR3 nucleotides read TGTGCCAGCAGCCAAGATACAGGTTACGCTGAAGCTTTCTTT. It encodes CASSQDTGYAEAFF.

This clonotype has at least ten counts. The CDR3 DNA follows: TGTGCCAGCAGCTTGCAGGGGACTAGCAGACGAACTAGCACAGATACGCAGTATTTT. This translates into CASSLQGTSRRTSTDTQYF. The rearrangement joins TRBV7-3 to TRBJ2-3; 9 bases align to TRBD2. With V trimmed by 3 bases and J by 0 bases, 13 bases remained unmatched. The CDR3 loop spans 19 amino acids. In germline, CDR1 is SGHTA, CDR2 FQGTGA.

The rearrangement joins TRBV27 to TRBJ2-3; either TRBD1 or TRBD2 may fit D (5 bases each). CDR3 length: 15 residues. CDR1 MNHEY and CDR2 SMNVEV come from the germline V gene (reference sequence). V was trimmed by 4 bases and J by 0 bases, leaving 11 bases between them. DNA for the CDR3: TGTGCCAGCAGTTCGCCGGGACGGAGCACAGATACGCAGTATTTT. As protein: CASSSPGRSTDTQYF.

V gene TRBV12-3 or TRBV12-4 combines with J gene TRBJ2-1; TRBD2 might be the D (5 bases). V was pared by 4 bases and J by 10 bases, with 14 bases between. This CDR3 is built from 13 residues. CDR3 sequence: CASSSGLDREQFF. The DNA for the CDR3 is TGTGCCAGCAGTTCCGGACTGGATCGAGAGCAGTTCTTC.

V and J are TRBV20-1 and TRBJ2-1; D perhaps matches TRBD2 (6 bases). Per germline, CDR1 DFQATT and CDR2 SNEGSKA (reference sequence). V lost 3 bases and J lost 7, with 13 bases in between. The length of the CDR3 is 13 residues. The CDR3 nucleotides read TGCAGTGCTAGTGACGGGGGTGGTAATGAGCAGTTCTTC. This sequence encodes CSASDGGGNEQFF.

The V and J genes are TRBV18 and TRBJ1-1; D is uncertain. V was cut by 4 bases and J by 1 base, with 13 bases left in between. Per the germline V gene, CDR1 is KGHSH and CDR2 is LQKENI. This CDR3 is 15 amino acids long. The CDR3 is CASSLANRGNTEAFF. CDR3 coding DNA: TGTGCCAGCTCACTCGCTAACAGAGGGAACACTGAAGCTTTCTTT. Complete variable domain (other parts from reference TRBV18 and TRBJ1-1): NAGVMQNPRHLVRRRGQEARLRCSPMKGHSHVYWYRQLPEEGLKFMVYLQKENIIDESGMPKERFSAEFPKEGPSILRIQQVVRGDSAAYFCASSLANRGNTEAFFGQGTRLTVV.

The V and J genes are TRBV6-5 and TRBJ1-2, with D perhaps TRBD1 (6 bases). The CDR3 runs to 16 residues. The V end lost 6 bases, the J end lost 1 base, and 18 bases lay between the germline ends. The germline V gene encodes CDR1 MNHEY and CDR2 SVGAGI. CDR3: CASSYGGGGFNYGYTF. The CDR3 nucleotides read TGTGCCAGCAGCTACGGAGGTGGGGGCTTTAACTATGGCTACACCTTC.

This clonotype has only one observation. The CDR3, as DNA: TGCGCCAGCAGCTTTTTCGCGGGAGATAAGACTGGGGCCAACGTCCTGACTTTC. This codes for CASSFFAGDKTGANVLTF. This sequence joins TRBV5-1 and TRBJ2-6; 7 bases agree with TRBD2. The CDR3 sequence is 18 residues long. J was trimmed by 2 bases and V by 2 bases; bases with no gene match: 10. Germline CDR1 is SGHRS and CDR2 is YFSETQ.